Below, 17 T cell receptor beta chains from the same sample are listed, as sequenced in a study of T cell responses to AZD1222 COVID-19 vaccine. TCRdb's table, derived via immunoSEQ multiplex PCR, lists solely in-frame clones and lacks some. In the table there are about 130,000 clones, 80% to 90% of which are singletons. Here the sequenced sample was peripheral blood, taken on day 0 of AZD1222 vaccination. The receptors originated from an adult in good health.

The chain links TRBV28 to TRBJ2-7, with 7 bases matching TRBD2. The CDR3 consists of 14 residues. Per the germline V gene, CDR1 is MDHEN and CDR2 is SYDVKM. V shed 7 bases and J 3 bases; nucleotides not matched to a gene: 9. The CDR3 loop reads CASTKGGQNYEQYF. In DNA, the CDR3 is TGTGCCAGCACCAAGGGAGGGCAGAACTACGAGCAGTACTTC. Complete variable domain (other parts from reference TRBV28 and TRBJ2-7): DVKVTQSSRYLVKRTGEKVFLECVQDMDHENMFWYRQDPGLGLRLIYFSYDVKMKEKGDIPEGYSVSREKKERFSLILESASTNQTSMYLCASTKGGQNYEQYFGPGTRLTVT.

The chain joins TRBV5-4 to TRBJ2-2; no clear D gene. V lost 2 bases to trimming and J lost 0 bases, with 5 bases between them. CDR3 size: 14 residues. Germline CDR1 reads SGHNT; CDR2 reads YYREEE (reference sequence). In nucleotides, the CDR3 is TGTGCCAGCAGCTTCGGTTCGAACACCGGGGAGCTGTTTTTT. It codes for CASSFGSNTGELFF.

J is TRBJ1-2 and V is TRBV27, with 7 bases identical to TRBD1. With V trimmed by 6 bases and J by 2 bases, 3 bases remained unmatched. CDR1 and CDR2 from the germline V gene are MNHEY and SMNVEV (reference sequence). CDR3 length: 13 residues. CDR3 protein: CASRMTGNYGYTF. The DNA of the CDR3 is TGTGCCAGCAGGATGACAGGGAACTATGGCTACACCTTC.

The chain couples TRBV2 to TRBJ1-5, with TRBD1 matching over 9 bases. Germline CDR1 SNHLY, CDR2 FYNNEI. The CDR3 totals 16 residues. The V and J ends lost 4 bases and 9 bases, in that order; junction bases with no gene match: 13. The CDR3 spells CASSAPGQGAAGPQHF. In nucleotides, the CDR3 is TGTGCCAGCAGTGCACCGGGACAGGGTGCTGCCGGGCCCCAGCATTTT.

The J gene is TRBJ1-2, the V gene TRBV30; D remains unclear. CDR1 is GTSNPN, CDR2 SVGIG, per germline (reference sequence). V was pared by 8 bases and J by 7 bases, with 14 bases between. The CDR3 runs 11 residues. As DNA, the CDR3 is TGTGCCCGGAACGGACTCTTTGGCTACACCTTC. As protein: CARNGLFGYTF. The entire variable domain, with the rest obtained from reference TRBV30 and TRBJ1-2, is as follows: SQTIHQWPATLVQPVGSPLSLECTVEGTSNPNLYWYRQAAGRGLQLLFYSVGIGQISSEVPQNLSASRPQDRQFILSSKKLLLSDSGFYLCARNGLFGYTFGSGTRLTVV.

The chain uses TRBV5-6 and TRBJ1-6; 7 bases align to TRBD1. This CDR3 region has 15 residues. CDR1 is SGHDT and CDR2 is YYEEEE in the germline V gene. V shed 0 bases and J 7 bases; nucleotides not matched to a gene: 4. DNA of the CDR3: TGTGCCAGCAGCTTGGGGCGGGACAGAAATTCACCCCTCCACTTT. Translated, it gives CASSLGRDRNSPLHF.

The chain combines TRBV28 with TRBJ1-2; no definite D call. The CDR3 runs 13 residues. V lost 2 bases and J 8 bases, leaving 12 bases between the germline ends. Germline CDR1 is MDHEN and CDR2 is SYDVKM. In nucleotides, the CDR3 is TGTGCCAGCAGTTTAGATCGGAGCCTGGGCTACACCTTC. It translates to CASSLDRSLGYTF.

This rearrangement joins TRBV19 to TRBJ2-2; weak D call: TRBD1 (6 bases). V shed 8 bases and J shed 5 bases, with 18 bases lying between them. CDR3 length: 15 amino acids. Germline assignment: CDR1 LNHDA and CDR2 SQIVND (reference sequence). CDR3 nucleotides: TGTGCCAGTGGACCGGGACACTTGGTGACCGGGGAGCTGTTTTTT. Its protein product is CASGPGHLVTGELFF. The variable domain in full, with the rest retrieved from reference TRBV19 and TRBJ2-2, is DGGITQSPKYLFRKEGQNVTLSCEQNLNHDAMYWYRQDPGQGLRLIYYSQIVNDFQKGDIAEGYSVSREKKESFPLTVTSAQKNPTAFYLCASGPGHLVTGELFFGEGSRLTVL.

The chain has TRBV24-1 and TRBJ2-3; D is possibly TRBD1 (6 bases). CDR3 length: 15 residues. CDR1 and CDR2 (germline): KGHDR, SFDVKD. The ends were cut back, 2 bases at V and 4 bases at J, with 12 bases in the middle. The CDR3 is CATSDSQGRADTQYF. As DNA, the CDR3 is TGTGCCACCAGTGATTCACAGGGCAGGGCAGATACGCAGTATTTT.

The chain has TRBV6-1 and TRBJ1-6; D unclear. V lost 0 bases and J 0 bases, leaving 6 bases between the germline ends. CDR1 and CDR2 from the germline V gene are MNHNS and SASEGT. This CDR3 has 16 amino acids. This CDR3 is CASSEAGSSYNSPLHF. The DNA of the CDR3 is TGTGCCAGCAGTGAAGCAGGGAGCTCCTATAATTCACCCCTCCACTTT.

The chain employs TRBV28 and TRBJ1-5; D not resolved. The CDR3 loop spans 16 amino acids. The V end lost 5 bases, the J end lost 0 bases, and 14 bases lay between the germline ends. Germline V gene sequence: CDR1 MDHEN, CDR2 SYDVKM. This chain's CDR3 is CASSTPTAYSNQPQHF. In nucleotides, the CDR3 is TGTGCCAGCAGTACCCCCACAGCGTATAGCAATCAGCCCCAGCATTTT.

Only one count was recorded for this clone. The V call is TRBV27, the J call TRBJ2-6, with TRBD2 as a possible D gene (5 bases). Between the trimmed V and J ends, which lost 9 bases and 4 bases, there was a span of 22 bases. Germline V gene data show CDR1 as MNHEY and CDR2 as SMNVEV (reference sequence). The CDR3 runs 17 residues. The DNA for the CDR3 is TGTGCCAGTCTGAGGTATCCGCCTTCGGGGGGGGCCAACGTCCTGACTTTC. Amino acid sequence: CASLRYPPSGGANVLTF.

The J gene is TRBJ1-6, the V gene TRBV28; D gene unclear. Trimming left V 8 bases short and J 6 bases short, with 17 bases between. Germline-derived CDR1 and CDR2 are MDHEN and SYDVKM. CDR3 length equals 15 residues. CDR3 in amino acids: CASQLGISVNSPLHF. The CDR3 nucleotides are TGTGCCAGCCAGCTGGGGATCAGTGTTAATTCACCCCTCCACTTT.

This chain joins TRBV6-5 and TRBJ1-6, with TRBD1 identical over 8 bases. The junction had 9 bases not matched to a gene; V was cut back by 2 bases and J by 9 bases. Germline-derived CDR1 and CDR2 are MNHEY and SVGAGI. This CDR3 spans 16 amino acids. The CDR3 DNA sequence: TGTGCCAGCAGTTACCAGGGGGCGGGGGTTGGTTCACCCCTCCACTTT. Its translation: CASSYQGAGVGSPLHF.

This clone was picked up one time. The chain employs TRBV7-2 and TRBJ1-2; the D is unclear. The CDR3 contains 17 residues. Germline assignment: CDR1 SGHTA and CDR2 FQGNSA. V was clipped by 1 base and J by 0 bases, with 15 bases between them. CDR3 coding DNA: TGTGCCAGCAGCTTAGGGGGTAGCGCAACAGCTAACTATGGCTACACCTTC. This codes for CASSLGGSATANYGYTF.

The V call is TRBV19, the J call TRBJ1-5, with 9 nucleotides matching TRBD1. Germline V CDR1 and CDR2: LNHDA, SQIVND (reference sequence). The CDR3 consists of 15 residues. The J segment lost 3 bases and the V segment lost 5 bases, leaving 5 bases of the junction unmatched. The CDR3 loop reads CASSFRQGVNQPQHF. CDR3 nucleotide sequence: TGTGCCAGTAGTTTCAGACAGGGGGTCAATCAGCCCCAGCATTTT. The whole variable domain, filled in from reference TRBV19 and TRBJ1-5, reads DGGITQSPKYLFRKEGQNVTLSCEQNLNHDAMYWYRQDPGQGLRLIYYSQIVNDFQKGDIAEGYSVSREKKESFPLTVTSAQKNPTAFYLCASSFRQGVNQPQHFGDGTRLSIL.

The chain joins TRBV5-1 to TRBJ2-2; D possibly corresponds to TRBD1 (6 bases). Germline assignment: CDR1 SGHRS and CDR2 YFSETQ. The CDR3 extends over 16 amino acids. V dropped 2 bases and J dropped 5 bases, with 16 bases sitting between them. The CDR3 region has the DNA TGCGCCAGCAGCTTTCGGGGCAGGGGCAATACCGGGGAGCTGTTTTTT. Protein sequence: CASSFRGRGNTGELFF.